The 17 T cell receptor beta chains given below trace back to one sample, sequenced in a study of OX40 agonist ivuxolimab in advanced cancers. Data came from immunoSEQ multiplex PCR; TCRdb stores just in-frame clones and leaves some out. The sample lists over 65,000 clones, less than 95% occurring once. Sample: CD4+ or CD8+ T cells sorted from blood, taken in a trial of the OX40 agonist ivuxolimab. The receptors stem from an adult with an advanced solid tumor such as melanoma, head and neck, liver or kidney cancer.

V gene TRBV5-6 combines with J gene TRBJ2-1; 9 bases align to TRBD2. V was clipped by 0 bases and J by 3 bases; unmatched bases: 7. Germline V CDR1 and CDR2: SGHDT, YYEEEE. This CDR3 is 17 amino acids long. The CDR3 loop is CASSLAPSGVYYNEQFF. The CDR3 bases are TGTGCCAGCAGCTTGGCCCCTAGCGGGGTATACTACAATGAGCAGTTCTTC.

The rearrangement links TRBV19 to TRBJ2-7, with a possible D match to TRBD1 (6 bases). The germline V and J ends were trimmed by 5 bases and 6 bases, with 11 bases remaining between them. Germline V gene data show CDR1 as LNHDA and CDR2 as SQIVND (reference sequence). CDR3 length: 12 residues. The CDR3 region has the DNA TGTGCCAGTAGTCCGAACAGGGTCGAGCAGTACTTC. Its translation is CASSPNRVEQYF.

This rearrangement joins TRBV27 to TRBJ1-5; D not certain. The CDR3 loop spans 13 amino acids. V lost 8 bases, J lost 6 bases, and 14 bases lay in between. Germline CDR1 and CDR2: MNHEY and SMNVEV (reference sequence). CDR3 sequence: CASGLTIFQPQHF. The CDR3 DNA reads TGTGCCAGCGGGTTAACAATCTTTCAGCCCCAGCATTTT.

CDR3 amino acids: CASSVGGGQGGNEQYF. The CDR3, as DNA: TGTGCCAGCAGCGTAGGAGGGGGACAGGGTGGAAACGAGCAGTACTTC. The rearrangement joins TRBV9 to TRBJ2-7; 9 bases align to TRBD1. Germline CDR1 is SGDLS and CDR2 is YYNGEE. Germline trimming cut 0 bases from V and 5 bases from J; bases unmatched to any gene: 9. There are 16 residues in the CDR3.

The rearrangement uses TRBV11-2 and TRBJ2-5, with D maybe TRBD1 (6 bases). The ends were cut back, 4 bases at V and 4 bases at J, with 13 bases in the middle. The germline CDR1 and CDR2 sequences are SGHAT and FQNNGV. This CDR3 has 14 residues. Written as DNA, the CDR3 is TGTGCCAGCAGCTGGGAGCCAGGGGTAGAGACCCAGTACTTC. Translation: CASSWEPGVETQYF.

The CDR3, as DNA: TGCGCCAGCAGCCCGCTGCTAGCGTTGGACGGGGAGCTGTTTTTT. Translated: CASSPLLALDGELFF. The chain uses TRBV5-1 and TRBJ2-2; perhaps TRBD2 as D (6 bases). This CDR3 has 15 amino acids. V shed 4 bases and J shed 7 bases, with 17 bases lying between them. The germline CDR1 and CDR2 sequences are SGHRS and YFSETQ.

This rearrangement joins TRBV4-3 to TRBJ1-2, with D unclear. Trimming removed 1 base at V and 3 bases at J, with 12 bases between. CDR1 LGHNA and CDR2 YSLEER come from the germline V gene. The CDR3 loop spans 15 amino acids. CDR3 protein: CASSQVEGRDYGYTF. CDR3 DNA sequence: TGCGCCAGCAGCCAAGTAGAGGGCCGGGACTATGGCTACACCTTC.

V is TRBV27 and J is TRBJ1-6; perhaps TRBD1 as D (6 bases). The CDR3 totals 15 residues. CDR1 and CDR2 from the germline V gene are MNHEY and SMNVEV (reference sequence). V lost 6 bases and J 6 bases, leaving 15 bases between the germline ends. The CDR3 protein is CASRSTGGLNSPLHF. The CDR3, as DNA: TGTGCCAGCAGATCCACCGGGGGCCTTAATTCACCCCTCCACTTT.

This chain uses TRBV29-1 with TRBJ2-7, with 7 bases that match TRBD1. The V segment lost 3 bases and the J segment 3 bases; nucleotides outside the gene matches: 5. The CDR3 consists of 13 residues. Germline CDR1 reads SQVTM; CDR2 reads ANQGSEA. CDR3 residues: CSVDQGVNYEQYF. Here the CDR3 DNA reads TGCAGCGTTGACCAGGGGGTCAACTACGAGCAGTACTTC.

The chain uses TRBV9 and TRBJ1-3, with TRBD1 identical over 10 bases. The CDR3 runs to 16 residues. Trimming took 4 bases from V and 2 from J; bases not matched to a gene: 6. Germline CDR1 reads SGDLS; CDR2 reads YYNGEE. CDR3 bases: TGTGCCAGCAGCCCTCCAGGACAGGGGGCTGGAAACACCATATATTTT. Amino acid sequence: CASSPPGQGAGNTIYF.

V and J are TRBV5-4 and TRBJ2-3; no clear D gene. The V end was cut by 0 bases, the J end by 2 bases, with 1 base between. In germline, CDR1 is SGHNT, CDR2 YYREEE (reference sequence). This CDR3 has 12 amino acids. CDR3 in amino acids: CASSLVTDTQYF. For the CDR3, the DNA is TGTGCCAGCAGCTTGGTCACAGATACGCAGTATTTT.

The chain has TRBV4-2 and TRBJ2-5; D gene unclear. V was pared by 5 bases and J by 3 bases, with 13 bases between. This CDR3 has 14 amino acids. Germline CDR1 is LGHNA and CDR2 is YNFKEQ. The CDR3 DNA is TGTGCCAGCAGCACTCACGCAGAAAAAGAGACCCAGTACTTC. This sequence encodes CASSTHAEKETQYF.

This clone showed up just a few times. The chain combines TRBV2 with TRBJ1-6; possibly TRBD1 for D (5 bases). Trimming took 6 bases from V and 7 from J, leaving 13 bases between them. Germline-derived CDR1 and CDR2 are SNHLY and FYNNEI. This CDR3 is 14 amino acids long. The CDR3 protein is CASSQGPENSPLHF. The CDR3 region has the DNA TGTGCCAGCAGCCAGGGTCCCGAGAATTCACCCCTCCACTTT.

As regards this clone: A read error may account for a junction end that differs from germline. This CDR3 is also generated by other DNA sequences in the sample. The chain is built from TRBV6-5 and TRBJ1-2, with 7 nucleotides matching TRBD1. This CDR3 contains 14 residues. The germline V gene encodes CDR1 MNHEY and CDR2 SVGAGI. Here the CDR3 reads CASSYSQGVSGYTF. DNA for the CDR3: TGTGCCAGTAGTTACTCCCAGGGGGTTAGTGGCTACACCTTC.

The J gene is TRBJ2-1, the V gene TRBV2; 16 nucleotides agree with TRBD2. CDR1 SNHLY and CDR2 FYNNEI come from the germline V gene. The CDR3 loop spans 18 amino acids. Losses at the gene ends were 5 bases for V and 7 bases for J; bases not matched to a gene: 11. The chain's CDR3 is CASSLGLAGGPGLNEQFF. CDR3 nucleotide sequence: TGTGCCAGCAGTCTGGGACTAGCGGGGGGGCCAGGTCTTAATGAGCAGTTCTTC.

The V gene is TRBV29-1, the J gene TRBJ1-1; D is uncertain. The CDR3 is 17 amino acids. CDR1 and CDR2 from the germline V gene are SQVTM and ANQGSEA. The germline V and J ends were trimmed by 1 base and 1 base, with 19 bases remaining between them. CDR3 amino acids: CSVEGYVVRFQNTEAFF. CDR3 DNA sequence: TGCAGCGTTGAAGGGTATGTAGTCCGTTTCCAGAACACTGAAGCTTTCTTT.

The chain uses TRBV19 and TRBJ2-7; tentative D call: TRBD1 (6 bases). The V gene's germline CDR1 is LNHDA and CDR2 SQIVND (reference sequence). The germline V and J ends were trimmed by 3 bases and 3 bases, with 15 bases remaining between them. This CDR3 is 15 amino acids long. The CDR3: CASSMGRTANYEQYF. The DNA of the CDR3 is TGTGCCAGTAGTATGGGCCGGACAGCCAACTACGAGCAGTACTTC.